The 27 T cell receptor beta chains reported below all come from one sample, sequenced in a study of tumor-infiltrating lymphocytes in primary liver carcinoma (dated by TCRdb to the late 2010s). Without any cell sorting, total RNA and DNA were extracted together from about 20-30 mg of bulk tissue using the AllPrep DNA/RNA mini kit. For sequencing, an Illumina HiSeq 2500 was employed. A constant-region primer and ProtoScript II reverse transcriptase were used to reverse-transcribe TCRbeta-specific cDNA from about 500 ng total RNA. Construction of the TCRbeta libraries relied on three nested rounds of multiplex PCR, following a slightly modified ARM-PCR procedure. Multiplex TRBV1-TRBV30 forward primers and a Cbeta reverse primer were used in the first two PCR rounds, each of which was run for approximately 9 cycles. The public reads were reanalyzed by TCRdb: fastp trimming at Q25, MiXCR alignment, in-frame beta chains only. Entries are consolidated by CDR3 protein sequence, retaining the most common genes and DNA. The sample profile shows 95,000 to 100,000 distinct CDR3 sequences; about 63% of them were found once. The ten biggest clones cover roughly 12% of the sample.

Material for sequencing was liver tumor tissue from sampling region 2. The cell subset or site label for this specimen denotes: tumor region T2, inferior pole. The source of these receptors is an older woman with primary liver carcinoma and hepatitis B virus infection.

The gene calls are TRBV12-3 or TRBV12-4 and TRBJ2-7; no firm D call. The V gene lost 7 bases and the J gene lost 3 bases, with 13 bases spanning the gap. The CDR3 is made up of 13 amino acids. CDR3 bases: TGTGCCAGCAATTTCGGATCCTACTACGAGCAGTACTTC. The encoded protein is CASNFGSYYEQYF.

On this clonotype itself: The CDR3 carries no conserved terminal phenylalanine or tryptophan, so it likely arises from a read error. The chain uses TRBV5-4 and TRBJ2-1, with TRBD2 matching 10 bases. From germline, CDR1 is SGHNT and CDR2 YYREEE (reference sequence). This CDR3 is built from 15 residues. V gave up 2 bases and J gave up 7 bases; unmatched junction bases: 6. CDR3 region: CASSLSSGSHNEQFL. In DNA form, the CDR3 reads TGTGCCAGCAGCTTATCTAGCGGGAGCCATAATGAGCAGTTCCTC.

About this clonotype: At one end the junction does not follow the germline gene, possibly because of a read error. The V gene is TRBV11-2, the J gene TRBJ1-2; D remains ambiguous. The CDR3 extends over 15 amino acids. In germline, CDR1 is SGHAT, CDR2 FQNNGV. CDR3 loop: CASSLEWVSGGGYTF. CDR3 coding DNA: TGCGCCAGCAGCTTAGAGTGGGTCAGTGGCGGTGGCTACACCTTC.

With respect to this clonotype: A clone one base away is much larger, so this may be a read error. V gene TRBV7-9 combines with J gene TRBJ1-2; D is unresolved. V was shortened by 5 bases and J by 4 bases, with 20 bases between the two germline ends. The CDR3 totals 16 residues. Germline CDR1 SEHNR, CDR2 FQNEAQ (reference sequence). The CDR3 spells CASSVSGRTSCYGYTF. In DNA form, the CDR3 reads TGTGCCAGCAGCGTCTCCGGACGGACTTCATGCTATGGCTACACCTTC.

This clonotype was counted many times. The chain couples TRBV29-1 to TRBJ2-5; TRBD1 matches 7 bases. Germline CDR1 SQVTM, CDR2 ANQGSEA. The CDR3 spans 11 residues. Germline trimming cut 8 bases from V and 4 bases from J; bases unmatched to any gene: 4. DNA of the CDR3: TGCAGCACCTGGACAGGAGAGACCCAGTACTTC. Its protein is CSTWTGETQYF.

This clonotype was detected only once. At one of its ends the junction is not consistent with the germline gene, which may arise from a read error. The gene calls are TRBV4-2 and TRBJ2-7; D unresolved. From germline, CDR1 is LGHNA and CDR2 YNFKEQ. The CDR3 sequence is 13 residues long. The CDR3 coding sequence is TGTGCCAGCAGCCCCCGTTTACCCTACGAGCGGTACTTC. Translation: CASSPRLPYERYF.

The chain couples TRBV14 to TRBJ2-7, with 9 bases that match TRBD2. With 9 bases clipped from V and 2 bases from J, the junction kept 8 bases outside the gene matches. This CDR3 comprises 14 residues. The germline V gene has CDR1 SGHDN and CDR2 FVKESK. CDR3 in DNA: TGTGCCAGTACCACGGGCGGGAGGGCCTACGAGCAGTACTTC. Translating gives CASTTGGRAYEQYF.

DNA for the CDR3: TGTGCCAGCAGCCCAGAGGCTAGCGGGAGTTTGGTCGAGCAGTACTTC. Protein: CASSPEASGSLVEQYF. The V gene is TRBV4-2, the J gene TRBJ2-7; the match to TRBD2 covers 10 bases. Germline assignment: CDR1 LGHNA and CDR2 YNFKEQ. With V trimmed by 4 bases and J by 6 bases, 12 bases remained unmatched. The length of the CDR3 is 16 residues.

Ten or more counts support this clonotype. The CDR3 DNA reads TGTGCCAGCAGCCCCGACGGCCACTCTGGGGCCAACGTCCTGACTTTC. Protein product: CASSPDGHSGANVLTF. The genes are TRBV5-5 and TRBJ2-6; D is unclear. This CDR3 is 16 amino acids long. The germline V gene encodes CDR1 SGHKS and CDR2 YYEKEE (reference sequence). Trimming stripped 4 bases from V and 0 bases from J, with 11 bases between.

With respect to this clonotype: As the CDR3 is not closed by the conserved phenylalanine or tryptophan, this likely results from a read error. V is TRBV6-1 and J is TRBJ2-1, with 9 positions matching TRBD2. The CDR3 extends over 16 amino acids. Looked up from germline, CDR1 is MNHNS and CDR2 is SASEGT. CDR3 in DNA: TGTACCAGCAGTGACCCTAGCGGGACCTCCTACAATAAGCAGTTCTTG. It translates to CTSSDPSGTSYNKQFL.

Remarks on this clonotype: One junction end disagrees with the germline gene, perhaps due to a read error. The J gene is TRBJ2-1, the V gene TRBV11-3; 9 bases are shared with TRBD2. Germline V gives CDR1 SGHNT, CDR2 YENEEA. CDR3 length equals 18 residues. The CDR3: CASSLDQGGRAGYNEQFF. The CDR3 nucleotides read TGTGCCAGCAGTTTAGACCAAGGCGGGAGGGCCGGCTACAATGAGCAGTTCTTC.

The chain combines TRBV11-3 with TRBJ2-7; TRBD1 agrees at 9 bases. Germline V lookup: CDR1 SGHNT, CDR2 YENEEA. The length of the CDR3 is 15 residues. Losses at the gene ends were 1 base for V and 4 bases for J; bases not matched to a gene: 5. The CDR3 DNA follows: TGTGCCAGCAGCTTAGGGACAGGGGTGAAGTACGAGCAGTACTTC. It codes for CASSLGTGVKYEQYF.

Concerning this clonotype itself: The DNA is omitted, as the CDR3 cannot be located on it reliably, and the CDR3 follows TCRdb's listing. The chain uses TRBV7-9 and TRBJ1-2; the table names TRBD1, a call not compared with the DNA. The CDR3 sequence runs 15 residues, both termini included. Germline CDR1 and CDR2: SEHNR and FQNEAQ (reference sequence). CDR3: CASSPTGGKNYGCTF.

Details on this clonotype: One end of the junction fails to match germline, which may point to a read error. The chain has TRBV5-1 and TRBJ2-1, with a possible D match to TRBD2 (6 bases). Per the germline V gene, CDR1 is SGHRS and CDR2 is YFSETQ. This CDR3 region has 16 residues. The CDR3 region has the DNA TGCGCCAGCAGCTTGGATCCTAGCGAGACTTACAATGAGCAGCTCTTC. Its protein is CASSLDPSETYNEQLF.

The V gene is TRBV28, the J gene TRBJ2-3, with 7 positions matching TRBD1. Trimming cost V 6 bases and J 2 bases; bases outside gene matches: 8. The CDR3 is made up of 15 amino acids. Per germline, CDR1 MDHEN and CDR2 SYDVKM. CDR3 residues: CASSRRQGNTDTQYF. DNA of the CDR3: TGTGCCAGCAGCCGCAGACAGGGAAACACAGATACGCAGTATTTT.

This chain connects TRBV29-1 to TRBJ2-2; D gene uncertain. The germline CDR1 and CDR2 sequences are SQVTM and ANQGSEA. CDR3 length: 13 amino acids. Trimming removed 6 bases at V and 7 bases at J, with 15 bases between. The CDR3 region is CSVARHSSGELFF. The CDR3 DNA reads TGCAGCGTCGCGAGGCACTCGAGCGGGGAGCTGTTTTTT.

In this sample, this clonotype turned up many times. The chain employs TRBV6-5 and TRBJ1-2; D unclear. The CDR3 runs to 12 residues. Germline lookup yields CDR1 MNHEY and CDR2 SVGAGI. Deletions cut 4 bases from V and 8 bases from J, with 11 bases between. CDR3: CASSSGLGGYTF. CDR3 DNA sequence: TGTGCCAGCAGTTCTGGTTTAGGGGGCTACACCTTC.

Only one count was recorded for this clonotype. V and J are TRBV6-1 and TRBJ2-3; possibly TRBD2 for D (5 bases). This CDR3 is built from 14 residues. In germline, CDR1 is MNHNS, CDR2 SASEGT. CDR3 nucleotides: TGTGTCAGTAGTCCTAGCCCTCGTGGCGGTACGCAGTATTTT. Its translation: CVSSPSPRGGTQYF.

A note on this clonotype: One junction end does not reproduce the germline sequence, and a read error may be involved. The CDR3 nucleotides are TGTGCCAACAGTATCCCACCCACTTCACCACGCTCCTACAATGAGCTGTTCTTC. This translates into CANSIPPTSPRSYNELFF. This rearrangement joins TRBV6-8 to TRBJ2-1, with unresolved D. Germline V CDR1 and CDR2: MNHGY, SAAAGT. The CDR3 runs 18 residues.

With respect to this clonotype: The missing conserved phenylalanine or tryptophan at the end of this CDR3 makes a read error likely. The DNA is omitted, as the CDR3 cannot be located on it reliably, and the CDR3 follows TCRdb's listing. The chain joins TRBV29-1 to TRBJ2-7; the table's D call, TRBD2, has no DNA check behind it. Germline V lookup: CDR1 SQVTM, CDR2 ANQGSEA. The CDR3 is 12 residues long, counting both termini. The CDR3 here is CSVRDFAYEWYL.

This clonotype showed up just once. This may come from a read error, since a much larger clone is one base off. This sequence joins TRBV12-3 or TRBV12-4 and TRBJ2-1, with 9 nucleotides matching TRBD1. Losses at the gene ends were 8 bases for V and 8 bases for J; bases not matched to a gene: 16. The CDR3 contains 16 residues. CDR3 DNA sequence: TGTGCCAGCGGTTCTCGCCCACGGGACAGGGACGATGAGCAGTTCTTC. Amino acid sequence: CASGSRPRDRDDEQFF.

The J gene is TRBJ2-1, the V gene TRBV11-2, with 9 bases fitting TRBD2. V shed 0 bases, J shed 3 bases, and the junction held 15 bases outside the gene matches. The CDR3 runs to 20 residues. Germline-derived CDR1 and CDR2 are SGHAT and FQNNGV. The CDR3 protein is CASSLDPGLAGQRFYNEQFF. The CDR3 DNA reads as TGTGCCAGCAGCTTAGATCCTGGGCTAGCGGGACAGAGATTCTACAATGAGCAGTTCTTC.

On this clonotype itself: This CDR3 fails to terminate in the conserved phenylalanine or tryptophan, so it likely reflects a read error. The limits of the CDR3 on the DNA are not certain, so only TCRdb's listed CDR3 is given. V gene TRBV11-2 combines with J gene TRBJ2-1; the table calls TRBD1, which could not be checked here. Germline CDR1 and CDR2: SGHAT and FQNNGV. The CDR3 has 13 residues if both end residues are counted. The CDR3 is CASGFARGGERFL.

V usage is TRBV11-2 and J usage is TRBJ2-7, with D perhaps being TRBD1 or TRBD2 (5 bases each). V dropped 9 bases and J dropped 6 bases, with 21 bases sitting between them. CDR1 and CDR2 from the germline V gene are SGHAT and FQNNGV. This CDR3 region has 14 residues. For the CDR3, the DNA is TGTGCCAGTAGCCCAATCGGGACGGATGCCGAGCAGTACTTC. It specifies CASSPIGTDAEQYF.

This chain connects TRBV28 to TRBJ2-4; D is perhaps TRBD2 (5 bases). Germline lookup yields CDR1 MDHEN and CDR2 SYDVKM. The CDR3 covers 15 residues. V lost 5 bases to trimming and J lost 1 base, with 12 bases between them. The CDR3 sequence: CASSPGLGAKNIQYF. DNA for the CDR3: TGTGCCAGCAGTCCAGGACTCGGGGCCAAAAACATTCAGTACTTC.

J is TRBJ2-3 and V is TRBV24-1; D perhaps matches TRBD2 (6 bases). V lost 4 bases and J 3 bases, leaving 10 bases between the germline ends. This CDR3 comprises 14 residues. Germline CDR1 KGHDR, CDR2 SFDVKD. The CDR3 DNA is TGTGCCACCAGTGACCTCGGGACTACAGATACGCAGTATTTT. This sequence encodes CATSDLGTTDTQYF.

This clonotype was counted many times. The CDR3 nucleotides read TGTGCCATCAGTGAATTCGGCCGTAGGACTAGCGTTAACGATGAGCAGTTCTTC. It encodes CAISEFGRRTSVNDEQFF. V usage is TRBV10-3 and J usage is TRBJ2-1, with 9 bases that match TRBD2. Germline CDR1 and CDR2: ENHRY and SYGVKD. J was trimmed by 8 bases and V by 3 bases; bases with no gene match: 17. CDR3 length: 18 residues.